This T cell receptor beta chain was recorded in a study of yellow fever vaccine responses in identical twins. In regard to this clonotype: What it binds is unknown.

Findings of the study overall: On the reported evidence, twins' vaccine T cell responses seemed partly convergent and partly personalized.

V lost 3 bases and J lost 3, with 11 bases in between. This CDR3 has 13 residues. CDR1 and CDR2 (germline): SQVTM, ANQGSEA. TCRdb passed the RT-PCR reads through MiXCR, listing each CDR3 protein once. The profile shows about 4,000 distinct CDR3 sequences, about 85% of them singletons. This material consisted of T cells from blood (PBMCs), unsorted or a sorted subset (not recorded which), taken before or after yellow fever vaccination (not recorded which). The rearrangement links TRBV29-1 to TRBJ2-5, with D possibly being TRBD2 (5 bases). The sequence was obtained from a woman under 30 who received the yellow fever vaccine. CDR3 loop: CSVETTGKETQYF. The CDR3 bases are TGCAGCGTTGAGACGACGGGGAAAGAGACCCAGTACTTC.